A selection of T cell receptor beta chains follows, all from one sample in a study of shared clonotypes between healthy human individuals. Assay used: immunoSEQ multiplex PCR; TCRdb lists only in-frame clones, some missing. This table holds 2 million to 2.5 million clones, 85% to 95% found once. Input material: naive CD8+ T cells from PBMCs. All receptors derive from a man aged 18 to 35 in good health. Some clones in this sample may be carry-over from other donors' samples. Both conserved end residues are part of each CDR3.

V gene	J gene	CDR3 protein
TRBV7-9	TRBJ2-6	CASSTPRTEHSGANVLTF
TRBV7-9	TRBJ2-3	CASSLGTYSTDTQYF
TRBV28	TRBJ2-7	CASNHLGAEQYF
TRBV6-5	TRBJ1-1	CASSYRGGMNTEAFF
TRBV4-1	TRBJ2-7	CASSQDKGTSYEQYF
TRBV27	TRBJ1-1	CASNDRKIMNTEAFF
TRBV28	TRBJ1-1	CASSLKVNTEAFF
TRBV29-1	TRBJ2-7	CSVEGGRDNYEQYF
TRBV29-1	TRBJ1-2	CSVEDDVGAVGYTF
TRBV6-4	TRBJ2-3	CASRETSGNRTDTQYF